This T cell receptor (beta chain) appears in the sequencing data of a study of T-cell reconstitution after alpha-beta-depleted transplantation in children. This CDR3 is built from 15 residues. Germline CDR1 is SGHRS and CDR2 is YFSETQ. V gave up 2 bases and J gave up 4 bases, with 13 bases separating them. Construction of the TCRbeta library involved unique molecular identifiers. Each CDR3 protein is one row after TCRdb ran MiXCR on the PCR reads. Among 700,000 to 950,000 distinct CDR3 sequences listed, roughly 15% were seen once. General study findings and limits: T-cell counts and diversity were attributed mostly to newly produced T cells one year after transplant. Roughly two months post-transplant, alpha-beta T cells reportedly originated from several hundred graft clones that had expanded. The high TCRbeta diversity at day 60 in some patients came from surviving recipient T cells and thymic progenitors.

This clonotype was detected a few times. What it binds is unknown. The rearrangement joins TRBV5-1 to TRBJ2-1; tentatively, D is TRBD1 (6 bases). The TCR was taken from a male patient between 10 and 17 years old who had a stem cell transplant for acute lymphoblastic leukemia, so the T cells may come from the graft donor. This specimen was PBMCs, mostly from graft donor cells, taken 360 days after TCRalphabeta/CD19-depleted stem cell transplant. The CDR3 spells CASSLGTPFYNEQFF. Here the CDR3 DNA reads TGCGCCAGCAGCTTAGGGACACCCTTTTACAATGAGCAGTTCTTC.